This entry describes one T cell receptor (beta chain). Its antigen has not been determined. Base qualities are missing; no much larger clone stands one base away. Reading the label with the study, this specimen's time point is: about 28 days (+/-7) after the second vaccine dose. AZD1222 recipients whose second dose came at about 4 weeks and those whose second dose came at about 12 weeks were combined into one group, since spike-specific TCR depth and breadth did not differ between the two schedules. Samples from vaccinated people were obtained from the UK trials COV001 and COV002, which included a single-blind randomized controlled phase 2/3 trial of AZD1222 (ChAdOx1 nCoV-19) in healthy adults. For TCRbeta chain sequencing, PBMC samples from trial participants were taken at day 0 and at day 28 after the second dose. The data were taken from a study of T cell responses to AZD1222 COVID-19 vaccine (dated by TCRdb to the early 2020s). In terms of the full investigation: TCR sequencing was performed for 230 to 250 trial participants, of whom approximately 200 were given two doses of AZD1222 and roughly 25 were given two doses of MenACWY control vaccine. Trial participants were enrolled into age subgroups of 18-55, 56-69 and 70-plus years, which contained roughly 150, 30 and 60 TCR-sequenced participants, respectively. Beyond this particular receptor, the publication reports: Only 5 to 7 AZD1222 recipients were SARS-CoV-2 seropositive at baseline, limiting conclusions about previously exposed vaccinees. Reportedly, close to half of the unique spike-specific TCRs recognized epitopes lying outside the regions that are mutated in the B.1.351 and B.1.1.7 variants. CD4 TCRs associated with the vaccine covered the entire spike protein, and the dominant responses were in regions 160-218 and 743-854. After two AZD1222 doses, both the breadth and the depth of spike-specific TCRs were significantly higher than at day 0 and than in MenACWY recipients. Participants were mostly white British, with more females than males. The authors suggested clonal diversity may have been underestimated. Because no day 14 peak-response samples were available, repertoires were characterized only after the peak T cell response. The 56-69-year group was small, and its depth increase did not reach significance, likely because of low power.

The CDR3 regions of human TCRbeta chains were subjected to immunosequencing. In the paper's pipeline: TCRs in the repertoires were matched against a reference library of SARS-CoV-2-specific TCRs that had been generated with the MIRA antigen-specificity platform. Breadth was defined as the fraction of unique TCRs that were SARS-CoV-2-associated, and depth was defined as the fraction of total T cells that were SARS-CoV-2-associated. Using the MIRA data, each spike-specific TCR was assigned both to the spike region to which the TCR was reactive and to a CD4 or CD8 class. Log10-transformed breadth and depth values were compared by one-way ANOVA with Sidak's multiple comparisons tests. What TCRdb holds here is the immuneACCESS table cut down to in-frame rearrangements. Part of the clones is not present; checked against another copy, under half of the missing clones reflect an unresolved V gene, and the others are unexplained. That table supplies the V and J calls and clone size; D and trimming were determined from the DNA. In all, the sample holds 100,000 to 130,000 clones, and 75% to 95% of those were seen once. The ten top clones hold around 5.9% of the sample.

The sample in question was peripheral blood, obtained 28 days after the second AZD1222 dose. The source of this sequence is an adult who received the AZD1222 COVID-19 vaccine.

The bases are TGTGCCAGCAGTTACGACGTAGGGGGCCTCTCCTACGAGCAGTACTTC. Translated, it reads CASSYDVGGLSYEQYF. The V gene is TRBV6-6 and the J gene is TRBJ2-7; TRBD1 lines up with 7 middle nucleotides. The V end gives up 2 bases and the J end 0 bases, leaving 7 bases in the junction not matched to a gene. Based on the germline V gene (reference sequence), the CDR1 and CDR2 sequences are MNHNY and SVGAGI. The CDR3 goes from the cysteine to the phenylalanine over 16 residues. Kept here is only the CDR3 DNA, which spans 48 bases and is read in frame from base 1.